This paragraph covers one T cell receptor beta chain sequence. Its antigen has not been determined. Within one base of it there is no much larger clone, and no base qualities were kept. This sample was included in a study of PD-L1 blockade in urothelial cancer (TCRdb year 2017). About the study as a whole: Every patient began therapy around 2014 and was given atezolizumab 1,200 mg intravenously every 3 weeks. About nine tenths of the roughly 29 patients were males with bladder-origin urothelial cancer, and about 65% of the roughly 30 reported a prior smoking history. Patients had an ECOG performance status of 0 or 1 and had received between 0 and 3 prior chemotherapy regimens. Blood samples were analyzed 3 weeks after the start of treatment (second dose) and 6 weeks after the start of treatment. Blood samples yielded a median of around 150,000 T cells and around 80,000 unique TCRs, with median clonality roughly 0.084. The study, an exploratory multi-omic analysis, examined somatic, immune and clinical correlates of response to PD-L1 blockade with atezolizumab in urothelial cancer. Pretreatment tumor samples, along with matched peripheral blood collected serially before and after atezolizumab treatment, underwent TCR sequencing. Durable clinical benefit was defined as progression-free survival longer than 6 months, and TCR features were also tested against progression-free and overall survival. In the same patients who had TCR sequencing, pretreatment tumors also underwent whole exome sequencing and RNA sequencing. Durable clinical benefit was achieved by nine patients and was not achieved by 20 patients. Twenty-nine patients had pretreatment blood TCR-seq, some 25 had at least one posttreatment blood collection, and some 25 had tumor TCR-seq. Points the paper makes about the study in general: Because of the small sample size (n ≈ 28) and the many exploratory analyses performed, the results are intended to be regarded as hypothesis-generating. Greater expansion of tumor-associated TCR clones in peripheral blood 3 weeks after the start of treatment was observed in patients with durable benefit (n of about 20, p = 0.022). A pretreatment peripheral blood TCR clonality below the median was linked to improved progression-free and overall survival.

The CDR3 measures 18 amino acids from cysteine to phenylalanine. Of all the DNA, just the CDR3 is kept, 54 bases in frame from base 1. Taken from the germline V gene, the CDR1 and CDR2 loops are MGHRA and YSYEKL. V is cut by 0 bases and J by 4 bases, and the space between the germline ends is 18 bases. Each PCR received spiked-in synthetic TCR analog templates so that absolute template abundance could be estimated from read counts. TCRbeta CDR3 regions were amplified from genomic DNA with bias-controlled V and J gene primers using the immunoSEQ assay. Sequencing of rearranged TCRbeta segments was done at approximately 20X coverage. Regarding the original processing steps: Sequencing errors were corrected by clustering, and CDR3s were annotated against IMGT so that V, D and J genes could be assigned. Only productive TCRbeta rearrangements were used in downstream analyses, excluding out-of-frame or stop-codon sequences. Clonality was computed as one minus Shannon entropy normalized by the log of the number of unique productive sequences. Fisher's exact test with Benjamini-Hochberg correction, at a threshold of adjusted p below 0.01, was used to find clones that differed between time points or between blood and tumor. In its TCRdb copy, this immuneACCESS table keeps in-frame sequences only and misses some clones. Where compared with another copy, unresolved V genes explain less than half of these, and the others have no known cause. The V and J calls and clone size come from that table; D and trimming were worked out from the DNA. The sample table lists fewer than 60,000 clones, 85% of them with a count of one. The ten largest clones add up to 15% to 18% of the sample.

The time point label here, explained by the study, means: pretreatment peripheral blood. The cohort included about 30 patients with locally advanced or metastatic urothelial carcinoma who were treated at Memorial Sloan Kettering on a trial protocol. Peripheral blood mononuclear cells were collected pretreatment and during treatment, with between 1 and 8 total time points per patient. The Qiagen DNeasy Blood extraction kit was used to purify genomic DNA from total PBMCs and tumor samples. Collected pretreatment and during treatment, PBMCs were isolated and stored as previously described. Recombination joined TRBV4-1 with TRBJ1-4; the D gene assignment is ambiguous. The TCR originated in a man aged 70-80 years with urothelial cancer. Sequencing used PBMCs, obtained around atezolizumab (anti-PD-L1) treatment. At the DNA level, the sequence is TGCGCCAGCAGCCAAGATCCTACCCACGAGGTAGATAATGAAAAACTGTTTTTT. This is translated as CASSQDPTHEVDNEKLFF.